This T cell receptor beta chain was recorded in a study of blood T cell repertoires in COVID-19. Study at large: Researchers got acute and convalescent COVID-19 samples from the United States, Italy and Spain. Sample material is recorded as cDNA or gDNA derived from T cells, B-cell-depleted T cells, or PBMCs.

Profiled with immunoSEQ multiplex PCR; TCRdb holds only in-frame clones, not every one. Among roughly 380,000 clones listed, about 89% were seen once. This clone was found once. Material: peripheral blood. The TCR originated in a woman in her thirties or forties with COVID-19, enrolled during active disease.

The CDR3 nucleotides are TGTGCCAGCAGCTTCGGAGATACGCAGTATTTT. It encodes CASSFGDTQYF. The V gene is TRBV11-2, the J gene TRBJ2-3; D uncertain. CDR1 SGHAT and CDR2 FQNNGV come from the germline V gene. The CDR3 is 11 residues long. V lost 3 bases to trimming and J lost 5 bases, with 3 bases between them.